This TCR beta chain is from a study of T-cell memory formation after mild COVID-19. General study results and limits: Memory cells collected pre-infection included some clones that later responded, suggesting cross-reactive memory joined. Contracting clones from day 15 to 85 had balanced CD4/CD8; later expanders favoured CD4+. Contracting CD4+ clones were located mainly in CM and EM, and CD8+ clones in EMRA.

In this sample, this clonotype turned up a few times. What it recognizes is unknown. Amplification by 5'RACE using constant-segment primers produced TCR alpha and TCR beta cDNA libraries that carried sample barcodes and UMIs. TCRdb reprocessed the 5' RACE reads with MiXCR, giving one entry per CDR3 protein. The sample lists a few hundred thousand distinct CDR3 sequences, approximately 15% occurring once. The CDR3 contains 15 residues. CDR1 and CDR2 (germline): SEHNR, FQNEAQ (reference sequence). V shed 5 bases and J 4 bases; nucleotides not matched to a gene: 7. Sequencing used PBMCs or a T cell subset sorted from them (not recorded which). This TCR was recovered from a man younger than 30 who had mild COVID-19 (a few samples of this study predate the infection). Cell type and time point are not known. The genes are TRBV7-9 and TRBJ2-1; TRBD2 agrees at 8 bases. CDR3 region: CASSATSGPYNEQFF. The DNA for the CDR3 is TGTGCCAGCAGCGCAACTAGCGGCCCTTACAATGAGCAGTTCTTC. Based on the CDR3 plus reference TRBV7-9 and TRBJ2-1, the full variable domain is DTGVSQNPRHKITKRGQNVTFRCDPISEHNRLYWYRQTLGQGPEFLTYFQNEAQLEKSRLLSDRFSAERPKGSFSTLEIQRTEQGDSAMYLCASSATSGPYNEQFFGPGTRLTVL.